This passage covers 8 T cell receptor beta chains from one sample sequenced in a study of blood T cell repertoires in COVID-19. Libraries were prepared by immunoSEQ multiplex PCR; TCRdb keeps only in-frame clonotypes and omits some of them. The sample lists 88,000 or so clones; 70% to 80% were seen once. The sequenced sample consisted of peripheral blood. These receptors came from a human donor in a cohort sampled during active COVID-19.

CDR3 in amino acids: CASSGGTGLYEQYF. Here the CDR3 DNA reads TGTGCCAGCAGTGGGGGGACAGGGCTCTACGAGCAGTACTTC. The rearrangement joins TRBV28 to TRBJ2-7; 9 bases are a match to TRBD1. This CDR3 has 14 amino acids. V trimming: 5 bases; J trimming: 3 bases; junction bases outside the gene matches: 5. Germline CDR1 MDHEN, CDR2 SYDVKM.

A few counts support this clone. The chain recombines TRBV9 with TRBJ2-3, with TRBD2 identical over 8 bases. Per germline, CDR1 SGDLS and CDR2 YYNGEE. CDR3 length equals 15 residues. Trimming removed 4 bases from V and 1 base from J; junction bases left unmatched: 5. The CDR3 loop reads CASSPTGGRTDTQYF. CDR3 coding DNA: TGTGCCAGCAGCCCCACGGGAGGGCGCACAGATACGCAGTATTTT.

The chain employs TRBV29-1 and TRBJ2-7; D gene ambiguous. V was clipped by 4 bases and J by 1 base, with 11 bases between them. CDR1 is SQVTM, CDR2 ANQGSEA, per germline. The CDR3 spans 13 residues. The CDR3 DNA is TGCAGCGTTGGTGGCGGCAAGTCCTACGAGCAGTACTTC. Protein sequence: CSVGGGKSYEQYF.

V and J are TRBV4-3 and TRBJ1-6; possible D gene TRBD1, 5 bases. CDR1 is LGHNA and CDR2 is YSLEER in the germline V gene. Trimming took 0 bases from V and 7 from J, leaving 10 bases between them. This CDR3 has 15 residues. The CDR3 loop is CASSQDSTANSPLHF. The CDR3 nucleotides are TGCGCCAGCAGCCAAGATTCGACAGCCAATTCACCCCTCCACTTT.

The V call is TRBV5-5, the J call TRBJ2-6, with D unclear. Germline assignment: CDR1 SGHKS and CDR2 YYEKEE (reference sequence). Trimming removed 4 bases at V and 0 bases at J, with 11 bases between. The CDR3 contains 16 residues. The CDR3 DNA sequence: TGTGCCAGCAGCCGTGCCGTTAGCTCTGGGGCCAACGTCCTGACTTTC. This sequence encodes CASSRAVSSGANVLTF.

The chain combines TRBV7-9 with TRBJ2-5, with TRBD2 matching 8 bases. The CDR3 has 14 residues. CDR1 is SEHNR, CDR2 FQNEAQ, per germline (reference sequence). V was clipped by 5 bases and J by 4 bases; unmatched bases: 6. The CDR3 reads CASSVGLAVETQYF. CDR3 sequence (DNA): TGTGCCAGCAGCGTAGGACTAGCTGTAGAGACCCAGTACTTC.

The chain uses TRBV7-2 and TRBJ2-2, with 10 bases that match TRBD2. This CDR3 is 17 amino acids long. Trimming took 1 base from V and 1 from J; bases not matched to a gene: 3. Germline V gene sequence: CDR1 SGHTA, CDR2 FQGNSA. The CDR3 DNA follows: TGTGCCAGCAGCTTAGTCCGGACTAGCGGGAACACCGGGGAGCTGTTTTTT. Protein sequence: CASSLVRTSGNTGELFF.

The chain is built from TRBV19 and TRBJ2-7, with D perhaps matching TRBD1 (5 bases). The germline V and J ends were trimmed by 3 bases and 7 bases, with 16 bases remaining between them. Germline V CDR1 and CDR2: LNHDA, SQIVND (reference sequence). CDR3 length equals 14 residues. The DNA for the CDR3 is TGTGCCAGTAGTATTTTTTGGGGCCAGGGTGAGCAGTACTTC. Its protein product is CASSIFWGQGEQYF. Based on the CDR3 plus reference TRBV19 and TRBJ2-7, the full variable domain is DGGITQSPKYLFRKEGQNVTLSCEQNLNHDAMYWYRQDPGQGLRLIYYSQIVNDFQKGDIAEGYSVSREKKESFPLTVTSAQKNPTAFYLCASSIFWGQGEQYFGPGTRLTVT.